Listed below are T cell receptor beta chains from one sample, sequenced in a study of CD8 T cells in Susac syndrome. Each CDR3 protein is one row after TCRdb ran MiXCR on the immunoSEQ multiplex PCR reads. The profile shows about 110,000 distinct CDR3 sequences, roughly 94% of them singletons. Material: CD8+ T cells from PBMCs. Receptors were obtained from a human donor with Susac syndrome. Both conserved end residues are part of each CDR3. The D gene is left open where the match is weak. Not all rows give a size; the values are once, few, many and, for expanded clones, a class.

CDR3 | DNA | J | length | V | D | size
CSARVAGGVNEQFF | TGCAGTGCTAGAGTAGCGGGGGGGGTGAATGAGCAGTTCTTC | TRBJ2-1 | 14 | TRBV20-1 | TRBD2 | -
CASSLNRANTIYF | TGTGCCAGCAGTTTGAACAGGGCTAACACCATATATTTT | TRBJ1-3 | 13 | TRBV12-3/TRBV12-4 | - | -
CASRERGGTDTIYF | TGTGCCAGCAGGGAACGAGGGGGAACGGACACCATATATTTT | TRBJ1-3 | 14 | TRBV7-9 | - | -
CASSLLGASDTQYF | TGTGCCAGCAGCTTGCTTGGGGCTTCTGATACGCAGTATTTT | TRBJ2-3 | 14 | TRBV7-3 | - | -
CASSLAAGETQYF | TGTGCCAGCAGTTTAGCGGCGGGAGAGACCCAGTACTTC | TRBJ2-5 | 13 | TRBV12-3/TRBV12-4 | - | -
CASSLAGTWEADTQYF | TGTGCCAGCAGCTTAGCTGGGACCTGGGAGGCAGATACGCAGTATTTT | TRBJ2-3 | 16 | TRBV7-8 | - | -
CASNLQGPNQPQHF | TGTGCCAGCAATCTCCAGGGACCCAATCAGCCCCAGCATTTT | TRBJ1-5 | 14 | TRBV12-3/TRBV12-4 | - | -
CSAQGWAPASYEQYF | TGCAGTGCTCAGGGGTGGGCACCTGCCTCCTACGAGCAGTACTTC | TRBJ2-7 | 15 | TRBV20-1 | - | once
CASRYRGWETQYF | TGTGCCAGCAGATACAGGGGTTGGGAGACCCAGTACTTC | TRBJ2-5 | 13 | TRBV27 | TRBD1 | -
CASSLADRVPLYEQYF | TGTGCCAGCAGCTTAGCGGACAGGGTCCCACTCTACGAGCAGTACTTC | TRBJ2-7 | 16 | TRBV7-2 | TRBD1 | -
CASSSRQGGNAGANVLTF | TGTGCCAGCAGCTCTAGACAGGGGGGAAATGCTGGGGCCAACGTCCTGACTTTC | TRBJ2-6 | 18 | TRBV13 | TRBD1 | -
CASSTRTDSNQPQHF | TGTGCCAGCAGTACCCGGACGGATAGCAATCAGCCCCAGCATTTT | TRBJ1-5 | 15 | TRBV12-3/TRBV12-4 | - | -
CASSSAEGGRETEAFF | TGTGCCAGCAGCTCCGCGGAGGGGGGTCGTGAGACTGAAGCTTTCTTT | TRBJ1-1 | 16 | TRBV7-9 | - | -
CSVPTGGGRGTQYF | TGCAGCGTTCCCACCGGTGGGGGCCGAGGGACCCAGTACTTC | TRBJ2-5 | 14 | TRBV29-1 | - | -
CASRGGLYNEQFF | TGTGCCAGCAGGGGCGGTCTTTACAATGAGCAGTTCTTC | TRBJ2-1 | 13 | TRBV3-1 | - | -
CSARIIGGSGEQYF | TGCAGTGCTAGAATAATCGGGGGGTCTGGCGAGCAGTACTTC | TRBJ2-7 | 14 | TRBV20-1 | TRBD2 | -
CSARDTLAGGYEQYF | TGCAGTGCTAGAGATACGCTAGCGGGGGGGTACGAGCAGTACTTC | TRBJ2-7 | 15 | TRBV20-1 | TRBD2 | -
CASSIGIHRNSPLHF | TGTGCCAGTAGTATAGGTATCCACAGGAATTCACCCCTCCACTTT | TRBJ1-6 | 15 | TRBV19 | - | -
CATRAGSSYNSPLHF | TGTGCCACCCGCGCGGGGAGCTCCTATAATTCACCCCTCCACTTT | TRBJ1-6 | 15 | TRBV15 | - | -
CSATGQTYGYTF | TGCAGTGCTACCGGACAGACCTATGGCTACACCTTC | TRBJ1-2 | 12 | TRBV20-1 | - | -
CASSPGVRDIQYF | TGTGCCAGCAGCCCTGGGGTCCGTGACATTCAGTACTTC | TRBJ2-4 | 13 | TRBV11-2 | - | -
CASRPPGGTQETQYF | TGTGCCAGCAGACCTCCCGGGGGGACACAAGAGACCCAGTACTTC | TRBJ2-5 | 15 | TRBV7-8 | - | -
CASSLGHSPLHF | TGTGCCAGCAGCTTGGGTCATTCACCCCTCCACTTT | TRBJ1-6 | 12 | TRBV11-2 | - | -
CASSQDPGVVNEQYF | TGTGCCAGCAGCCAAGACCCCGGCGTGGTAAACGAGCAGTACTTC | TRBJ2-7 | 15 | TRBV4-2 | - | -
CSVAAPNYGYTF | TGCAGCGTTGCCGCTCCCAACTATGGCTACACCTTC | TRBJ1-2 | 12 | TRBV29-1 | - | -
CASRGSGSQETQYF | TGTGCCAGCAGGGGGAGCGGCTCACAAGAGACCCAGTACTTC | TRBJ2-5 | 14 | TRBV6-5 | - | few
CASSYGEDEQFF | TGTGCCAGCAGTTACGGCGAGGATGAGCAGTTCTTC | TRBJ2-1 | 12 | TRBV6-2/TRBV6-3 | - | -
CASIGGPQQFF | TGTGCCAGCATTGGGGGACCCCAGCAGTTCTTC | TRBJ2-1 | 11 | TRBV7-9 | - | once
CASSVPDSYTDTQYF | TGTGCCAGTAGTGTCCCCGACAGCTACACAGATACGCAGTATTTT | TRBJ2-3 | 15 | TRBV19 | - | -
CSARGLAGAEQYF | TGCAGTGCTAGGGGACTAGCGGGGGCCGAGCAGTACTTC | TRBJ2-7 | 13 | TRBV20-1 | TRBD2 | -
CASRGLAPQGDTQYF | TGTGCCAGCAGGGGACTAGCTCCCCAGGGGGATACGCAGTATTTT | TRBJ2-3 | 15 | TRBV12-3/TRBV12-4 | TRBD2 | -
CASSGQRGYTEAFF | TGTGCCAGCAGTGGCCAACGGGGGTACACTGAAGCTTTCTTT | TRBJ1-1 | 14 | TRBV27 | - | -
CASRLGEREGYGYTF | TGTGCCAGCCGACTAGGGGAGAGGGAAGGCTATGGCTACACCTTC | TRBJ1-2 | 15 | TRBV27 | - | -